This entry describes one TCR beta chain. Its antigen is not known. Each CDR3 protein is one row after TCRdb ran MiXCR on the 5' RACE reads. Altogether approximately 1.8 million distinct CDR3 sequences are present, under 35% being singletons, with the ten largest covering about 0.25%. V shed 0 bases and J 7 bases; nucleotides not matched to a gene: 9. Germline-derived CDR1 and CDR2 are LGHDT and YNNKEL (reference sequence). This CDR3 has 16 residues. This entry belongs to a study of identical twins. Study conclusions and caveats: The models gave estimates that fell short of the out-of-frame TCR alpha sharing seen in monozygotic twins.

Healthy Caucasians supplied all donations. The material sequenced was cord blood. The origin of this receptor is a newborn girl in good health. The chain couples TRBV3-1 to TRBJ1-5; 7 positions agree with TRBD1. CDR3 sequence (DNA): TGTGCCAGCAGCCAAGATCCGACAGGGCAGGGACAGCCCCAGCATTTT. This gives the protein CASSQDPTGQGQPQHF.